The rows below give T cell receptor beta chains drawn from one sample of a study of blood T cell repertoires in COVID-19. Produced via immunoSEQ multiplex PCR; TCRdb's table is partial and in-frame only. Of about 280,000 clones in the sample, roughly 88% were seen once. The sample taken for sequencing was peripheral blood. The source is a man younger than 35 with active or convalescent COVID-19. CDR3s include the opening cysteine and the closing phenylalanine or tryptophan. A D gene is named only where the DNA matches it firmly. Clone size is not always given. Where it is, it says once, few, many or a class for expanded clones.

TRBD1	TRBV18	.	TRBJ1-1	TGTGCCAGCTCGCGACAGGGGCCGGGTGCCACTGAAGCTTTCTTT	CASSRQGPGATEAFF
TRBD1	TRBV6-2/TRBV6-3	.	TRBJ1-4	TGTGCCAGCAGTTACGAGGGGGCCTATAATGAAAAACTGTTTTTT	CASSYEGAYNEKLFF
.	TRBV7-9	few	TRBJ1-1	TGTGCCAGCAGCCCACCGGGCACTGAAGCTTTCTTT	CASSPPGTEAFF
TRBD1	TRBV2	once	TRBJ1-2	TGTGCCAGCAGTCCCGACAGGGGGGGTACTAACTATGGCTACACCTTC	CASSPDRGGTNYGYTF
.	TRBV10-3	.	TRBJ2-1	TGTGCCATCAGGCCGGACAGCTACAATGAGCAGTTCTTC	CAIRPDSYNEQFF
.	TRBV6-5	.	TRBJ2-7	TGTGCCAGCAGCCCCCCAGACAGGAACGAGCAGTACTTC	CASSPPDRNEQYF
.	TRBV11-2	once	TRBJ1-1	TGTGCCAGCAGCTTAGATTACAGGGTAGCTTTCTTT	CASSLDYRVAFF
.	TRBV9	.	TRBJ2-3	TGTGCCAGCAGCGTAGGCACCAGCGCCCACACAGATACGCAGTATTTT	CASSVGTSAHTDTQYF
TRBD2	TRBV7-9	.	TRBJ2-3	TGTGCCAGCAGCTCCGGGACTAGCTCCGCAGATACGCAGTATTTT	CASSSGTSSADTQYF
TRBD1	TRBV2	.	TRBJ1-6	TGTGCCAGCAGGGAGGGACAGGGGGCAGGGTCCTATAATTCACCCCTCCACTTT	CASREGQGAGSYNSPLHF
.	TRBV6-6	once	TRBJ1-3	TGTGCCAGCAGCCATCTAGGGGGCTCTGGAAACACCATATATTTT	CASSHLGGSGNTIYF
TRBD2	TRBV5-1	.	TRBJ2-2	TGCGCCAGCAGCGCCGGGGGGGCGGCGTCTGCCACCGGGGAGCTGTTTTTT	CASSAGGAASATGELFF
.	TRBV13	.	TRBJ1-1	TGTGCCAGCAAACTTGGAGAGGCTATCCTCAACACTGAAGCTTTCTTT	CASKLGEAILNTEAFF
.	TRBV19	.	TRBJ2-1	TGTGCCAGTACCAGTCTAGAGTTCGAGGGGGATGAGCAGTTCTTC	CASTSLEFEGDEQFF
.	TRBV7-9	.	TRBJ2-5	TGTGCCAGCAGCTTATTACCGGAGCAAGAGACCCAGTACTTC	CASSLLPEQETQYF
.	TRBV11-2	.	TRBJ2-7	TGTGCCAGCAGCTTATTGCGGGGCACCTACGAGCAGTACTTC	CASSLLRGTYEQYF
TRBD2	TRBV7-6	.	TRBJ2-3	TGTGCCAGCAGCCTTCAACTAGCGGGGGCAGATACGCAGTATTTT	CASSLQLAGADTQYF
.	TRBV29-1	once	TRBJ1-2	TGCAGCGTTGCGACAGGCATGATCTATGGCTACACCTTC	CSVATGMIYGYTF
TRBD1	TRBV4-3	once	TRBJ2-6	TGCGCCAGCAGCCGAGGCCGTCGTATGACAGGGGCTGGGGCCAACGTCCTGACTTTC	CASSRGRRMTGAGANVLTF
.	TRBV2	.	TRBJ1-5	TGTGCCAGCAGTGAGATGGCGGGGGCAATTCATCAGCCCCAGCATTTT	CASSEMAGAIHQPQHF
.	TRBV19	few	TRBJ1-1	TGTGCCAGTAGTCCTGGGCCAACGGGGGGGACTGAAGCTTTCTTT	CASSPGPTGGTEAFF
TRBD2	TRBV9	.	TRBJ2-5	TGTGCCAGCAGCGTAGCCGGGGGGGCTGGAGAGACCCAGTACTTC	CASSVAGGAGETQYF
.	TRBV5-6	.	TRBJ2-5	TGTGCCAGCAGCTTGGCGGGGTTCAGAAGAGAGACCCAGTACTTC	CASSLAGFRRETQYF
.	TRBV4-1	.	TRBJ1-2	TGCGCCAGCAGCCAATTAGGCGGGGGCCCTGGCTACACCTTC	CASSQLGGGPGYTF
.	TRBV29-1	.	TRBJ2-3	TGCAGCGTCGGCACTAGGAGGGGCACAGATACGCAGTATTTT	CSVGTRRGTDTQYF
.	TRBV12-3/TRBV12-4	.	TRBJ2-1	TGTGCCAGCAGTTTAGAGAGTGTCGAGCAGTTCTTC	CASSLESVEQFF
.	TRBV29-1	.	TRBJ2-7	TGCAGCGTTGAAGATTCTTACGAGCAGTACTTC	CSVEDSYEQYF
.	TRBV24-1	.	TRBJ2-3	TGTGCCACCAGTGATCCCGCCGTAGGGGCTGGCACAGATACGCAGTATTTT	CATSDPAVGAGTDTQYF
.	TRBV9	.	TRBJ2-5	TGTGCCAGCAGCGTAGCTGGGACACCCCAAGAGACCCAGTACTTC	CASSVAGTPQETQYF
.	TRBV24-1	.	TRBJ1-5	TGTGCCACCGCCGACACGGATAGCAATCAGCCCCAGCATTTT	CATADTDSNQPQHF
.	TRBV11-2	.	TRBJ2-5	TGTGCCAGCAGCTTAGGGCAGGCTACCCAGTACTTC	CASSLGQATQYF
TRBD2	TRBV6-5	.	TRBJ2-6	TGTGCCAGCAGTCTCGGGGGGACTGGGGCCAACGTCCTGACTTTC	CASSLGGTGANVLTF
.	TRBV4-1	.	TRBJ2-4	TGCGCCAGCAGCCAAGATAGGAACGCACCCAACCTCGGCGGCATTCAGTACTTC	CASSQDRNAPNLGGIQYF
.	TRBV6-5	.	TRBJ2-5	TGTGCCAGCGCTCGGACCCCGGGGGAGACCCAGTACTTC	CASARTPGETQYF
TRBD1	TRBV14	.	TRBJ2-3	TGTGCCAGCAGCGTGACAGGGGGCGAATATACGCAGTATTTT	CASSVTGGEYTQYF
.	TRBV20-1	.	TRBJ2-5	TGCAGTGTAAGCGTCCAAGAGACCCAGTACTTC	CSVSVQETQYF
.	TRBV18	.	TRBJ2-7	TGTGCCAGCTCACCAAGACAGTCCTACGAGCAGTACTTC	CASSPRQSYEQYF
.	TRBV5-6	.	TRBJ1-2	TGTGCCAGCAGCTTCCCGGGGGGTAACTATGGCTACACCTTC	CASSFPGGNYGYTF
TRBD1	TRBV5-3	.	TRBJ1-2	TGTGCCAGAAGCTACGACAGGGAACCCCCCACAATTAACTATGGCTACACCTTC	CARSYDREPPTINYGYTF
TRBD1	TRBV4-1	.	TRBJ1-5	TGCGCCAGCAGCCAGACAGGGGCCCAGCCCCAGCATTTT	CASSQTGAQPQHF
.	TRBV7-2	.	TRBJ2-7	TGTGCCAGCAGCCTAACCTACGAGCAGTACTTC	CASSLTYEQYF
TRBD1	TRBV10-3	once	TRBJ1-6	TGTGCCATCAGTGATTGGGACAGCGATTCACCCCTCCACTTT	CAISDWDSDSPLHF
.	TRBV5-1	once	TRBJ1-1	TGCGCCAGCAGCTTGGACGTAGGGGTCACTGAAGCTTTCTTT	CASSLDVGVTEAFF
.	TRBV18	.	TRBJ2-5	TGTGCCAGCTCAGGAGATGAAGACACCCAGTACTTC	CASSGDEDTQYF
TRBD1	TRBV11-2	.	TRBJ1-3	TGTGCCAGCAGCTTAGCTCGACGGGACAGACTAACCATATATTTT	CASSLARRDRLTIYF
.	TRBV3-1/TRBV3-2	.	TRBJ1-6	TGTGCCAGCAGGGCCGGGAAGAGTGGTTCACCCCTCCACTTT	CASRAGKSGSPLHF